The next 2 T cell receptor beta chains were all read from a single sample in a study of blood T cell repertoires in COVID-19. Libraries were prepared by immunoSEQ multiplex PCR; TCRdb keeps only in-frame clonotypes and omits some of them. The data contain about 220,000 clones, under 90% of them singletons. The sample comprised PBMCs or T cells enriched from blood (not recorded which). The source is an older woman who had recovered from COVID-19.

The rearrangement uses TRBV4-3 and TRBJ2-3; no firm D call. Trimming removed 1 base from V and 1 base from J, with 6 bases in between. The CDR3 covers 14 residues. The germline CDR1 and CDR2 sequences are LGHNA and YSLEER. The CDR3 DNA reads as TGCGCCAGCAGCCAAGCGGTGGGCACAGATACGCAGTATTTT. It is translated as CASSQAVGTDTQYF.

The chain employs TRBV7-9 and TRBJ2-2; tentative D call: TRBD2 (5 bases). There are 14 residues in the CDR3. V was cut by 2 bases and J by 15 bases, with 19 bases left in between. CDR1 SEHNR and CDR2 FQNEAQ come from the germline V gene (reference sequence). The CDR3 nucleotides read TGTGCCAGCAGCTTATCATTTGTGCCGGGGATCGTGTTTTTT. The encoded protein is CASSLSFVPGIVFF.